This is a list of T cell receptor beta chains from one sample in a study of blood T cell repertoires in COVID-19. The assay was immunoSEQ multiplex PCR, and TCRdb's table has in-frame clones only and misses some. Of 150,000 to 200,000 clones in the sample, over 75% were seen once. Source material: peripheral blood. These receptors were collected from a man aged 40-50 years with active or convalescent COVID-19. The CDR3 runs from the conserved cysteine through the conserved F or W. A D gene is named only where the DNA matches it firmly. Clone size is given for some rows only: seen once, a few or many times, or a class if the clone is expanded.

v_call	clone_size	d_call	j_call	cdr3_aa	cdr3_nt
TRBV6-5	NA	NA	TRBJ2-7	CASARGAASYEQYF	TGTGCCAGCGCGCGGGGCGCGGCTTCCTACGAGCAGTACTTC
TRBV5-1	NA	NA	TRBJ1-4	CASSLGRVNEKLFF	TGCGCCAGCAGCTTGGGCAGGGTCAATGAAAAACTGTTTTTT
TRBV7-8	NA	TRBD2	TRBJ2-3	CASSPLRGTSTDTQYF	TGTGCCAGCAGCCCCCTGCGGGGGACTAGCACAGATACGCAGTATTTT
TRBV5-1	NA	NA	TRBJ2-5	CASSFTTQETQYF	TGCGCCAGCAGCTTTACAACACAAGAGACCCAGTACTTC
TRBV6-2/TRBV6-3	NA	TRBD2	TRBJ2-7	CASSSGGAREQYF	TGTGCCAGCAGTAGCGGGGGGGCGCGAGAGCAGTACTTC
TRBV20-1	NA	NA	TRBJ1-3	CSASGAPSNSGNTIYF	TGCAGTGCTAGTGGGGCCCCGTCCAACTCTGGAAACACCATATATTTT
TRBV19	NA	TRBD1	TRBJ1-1	CASSITGATEAFF	TGTGCCAGTAGTATAACAGGGGCCACTGAAGCTTTCTTT
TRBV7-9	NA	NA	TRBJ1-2	CASSPGGGAANGYTF	TGTGCCAGCAGCCCAGGCGGGGGCGCAGCCAATGGCTACACCTTC
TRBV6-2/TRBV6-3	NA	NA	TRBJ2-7	CASSWDSFGVYEQYF	TGTGCCAGCAGTTGGGACTCGTTTGGGGTCTACGAGCAGTACTTC
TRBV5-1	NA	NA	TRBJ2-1	CASSLVPGDSYNEQFF	TGCGCCAGCAGCTTGGTTCCGGGGGATTCCTACAATGAGCAGTTCTTC
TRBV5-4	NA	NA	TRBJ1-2	CASSLPGQNYGYTF	TGTGCCAGCAGCTTGCCCGGACAGAACTATGGCTACACCTTC
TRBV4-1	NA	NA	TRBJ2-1	CASSQDRGAPYNEQFF	TGCGCCAGCAGCCAAGATAGGGGCGCCCCTTACAATGAGCAGTTCTTC
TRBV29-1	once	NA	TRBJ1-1	CSVEVYSRRTEAFF	TGCAGCGTTGAGGTTTACAGCCGTCGAACTGAAGCTTTCTTT
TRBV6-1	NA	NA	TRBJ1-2	CASSEDVGLGPNYGYTF	TGTGCCAGCAGTGAAGATGTGGGCTTGGGGCCTAACTATGGCTACACCTTC
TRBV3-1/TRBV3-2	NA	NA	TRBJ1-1	CASSQESTANTEAFF	TGTGCCAGCAGCCAAGAGTCGACAGCGAACACTGAAGCTTTCTTT
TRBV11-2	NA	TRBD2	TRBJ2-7	CASSAQPSGGYEQYF	TGTGCCAGCAGCGCCCAGCCTAGCGGGGGCTACGAGCAGTACTTC
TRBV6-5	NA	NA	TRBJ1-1	CASSYIRQGVETEAFF	TGTGCCAGCAGTTACATCCGCCAAGGAGTCGAGACTGAAGCTTTCTTT
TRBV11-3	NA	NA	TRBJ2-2	CASSLVSQPGELFF	TGTGCCAGCAGCCTGGTTAGCCAGCCCGGGGAGCTGTTTTTT
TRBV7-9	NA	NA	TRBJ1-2	CASSLITREPNYGYTF	TGTGCCAGCAGCTTAATTACTCGGGAGCCTAACTATGGCTACACCTTC
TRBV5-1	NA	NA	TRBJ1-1	CASSLGENTEAFF	TGCGCCAGCAGCTTGGGAGAAAACACTGAAGCTTTCTTT
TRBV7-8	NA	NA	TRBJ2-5	CASKLGTQKETQYF	TGTGCCAGCAAGCTCGGGACACAAAAAGAGACCCAGTACTTC
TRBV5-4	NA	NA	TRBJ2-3	CASSLNSLESPDTQYF	TGTGCCAGCAGCTTGAACAGCCTTGAGTCCCCAGATACGCAGTATTTT
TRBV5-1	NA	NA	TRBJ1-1	CASSLGGTSNTEAFF	TGCGCCAGCAGCTTGGGAGGGACATCGAACACTGAAGCTTTCTTT
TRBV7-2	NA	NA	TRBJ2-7	CASSLEEGASGLDSYEQYF	TGTGCCAGCAGCTTAGAGGAGGGGGCCAGTGGGTTGGACTCCTACGAGCAGTACTTC
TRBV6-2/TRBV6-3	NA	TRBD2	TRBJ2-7	CASSYSGVSYEQYF	TGTGCCAGCAGTTATAGCGGGGTCTCCTACGAGCAGTACTTC
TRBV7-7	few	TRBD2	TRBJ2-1	CASSLAAGGWNEQFF	TGTGCTAGCAGCTTAGCAGCGGGGGGGTGGAATGAGCAGTTCTTC
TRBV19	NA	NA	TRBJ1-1	CASSMGLLQGVNSEAFF	TGTGCCAGTAGTATGGGTCTTCTTCAGGGTGTGAACTCTGAAGCTTTCTTT
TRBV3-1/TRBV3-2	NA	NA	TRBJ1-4	CASSRSDRPYEKLFF	TGTGCCAGCAGCCGATCTGACAGGCCCTATGAAAAACTGTTTTTT
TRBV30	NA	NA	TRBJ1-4	CAWSVRETTNEKLFF	TGTGCCTGGAGTGTACGGGAAACAACTAATGAAAAACTGTTTTTT
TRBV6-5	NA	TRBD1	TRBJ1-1	CASGRGLGTEAFF	TGTGCCAGCGGCAGGGGGCTGGGCACTGAAGCTTTCTTT
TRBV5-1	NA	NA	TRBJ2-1	CASSLDRGGNGNEQFF	TGCGCCAGCAGCTTGGATCGGGGCGGGAATGGCAATGAGCAGTTCTTC
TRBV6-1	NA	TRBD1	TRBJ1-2	CASSGRGWGPTNYGYTF	TGTGCCAGCAGTGGCAGGGGGTGGGGACCGACGAACTATGGCTACACCTTC
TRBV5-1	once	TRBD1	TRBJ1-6	CASSARQGAYSPLHF	TGCGCCAGCAGCGCTCGACAGGGGGCTTATTCACCCCTCCACTTT
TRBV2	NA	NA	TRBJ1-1	CARGASGVGAFF	TGTGCCAGGGGAGCATCGGGTGTAGGAGCTTTCTTT
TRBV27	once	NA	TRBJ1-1	CASSTSRWGPNTEAFF	TGTGCCAGCAGCACCTCTCGGTGGGGGCCCAACACTGAAGCTTTCTTT
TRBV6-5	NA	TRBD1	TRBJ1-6	CASGQVNNSPLHF	TGTGCCAGCGGACAGGTCAATAATTCACCCCTCCACTTT
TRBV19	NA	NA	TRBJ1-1	CAVEAYTEAFF	TGTGCCGTAGAAGCATACACTGAAGCTTTCTTT
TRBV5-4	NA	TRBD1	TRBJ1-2	CASSQVRDRAYGYTF	TGTGCCAGCAGCCAGGTGAGGGACAGGGCCTATGGCTACACCTTC
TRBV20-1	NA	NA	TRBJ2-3	CSARDIVTQYF	TGCAGTGCTAGAGATATCGTTACGCAGTATTTT
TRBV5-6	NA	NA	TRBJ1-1	CASRWEGIGTEAFF	TGTGCCAGCAGGTGGGAGGGTATAGGCACTGAAGCTTTCTTT
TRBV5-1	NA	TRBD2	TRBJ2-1	CASSLVPLTSGGYNEQFF	TGCGCCAGCAGCTTGGTCCCGCTTACTAGCGGGGGGTACAATGAGCAGTTCTTC
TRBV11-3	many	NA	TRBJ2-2	CASSPRMGENTGELFF	TGTGCCAGCAGCCCCCGGATGGGAGAGAACACCGGGGAGCTGTTTTTT
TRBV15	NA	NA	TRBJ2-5	CATSRDYGRKETQYF	TGTGCCACCAGCAGAGATTATGGGAGAAAAGAGACCCAGTACTTC
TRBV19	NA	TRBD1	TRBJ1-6	CASSPRDRNDSPLHF	TGTGCCAGTAGTCCACGGGACAGGAACGATTCACCCCTCCACTTT
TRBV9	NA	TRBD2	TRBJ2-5	CASSVAGLAGAYEETQYF	TGTGCCAGCAGCGTAGCGGGACTAGCGGGGGCCTATGAAGAGACCCAGTACTTC
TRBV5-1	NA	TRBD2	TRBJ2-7	CASSSGGGAYEQYF	TGCGCCAGCAGCTCGGGCGGGGGAGCCTACGAGCAGTACTTC
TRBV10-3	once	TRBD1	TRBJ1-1	CAITGTGQTEAFF	TGTGCCATCACCGGGACAGGGCAAACTGAAGCTTTCTTT
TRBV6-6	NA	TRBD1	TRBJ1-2	CASSRGQGRTLVYGYTF	TGTGCCAGCAGTCGCGGACAGGGGAGGACACTAGTCTATGGCTACACCTTC
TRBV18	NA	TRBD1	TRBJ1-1	CASSLTQGAPEAFF	TGTGCCAGCTCACTTACACAGGGGGCGCCTGAAGCTTTCTTT
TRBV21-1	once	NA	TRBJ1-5	CASSPSPGTGGSQPQHF	TGTGCCAGCAGTCCGAGTCCCGGGACAGGGGGAAGTCAGCCCCAGCATTTT
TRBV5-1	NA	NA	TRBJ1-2	CASSQVQGGYGYTF	TGCGCCAGCAGCCAGGTACAGGGCGGCTATGGCTACACCTTC
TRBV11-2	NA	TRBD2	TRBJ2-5	CASSLGGDSGGAETQYF	TGTGCCAGCAGCTTAGGAGGGGATAGCGGGGGGGCAGAGACCCAGTACTTC
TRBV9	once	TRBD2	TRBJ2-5	CASSVGGVQETQYF	TGTGCCAGCAGCGTTGGGGGGGTCCAAGAGACCCAGTACTTC
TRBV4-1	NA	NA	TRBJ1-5	CASSPEGSNQPQHF	TGCGCCAGCAGCCCCGAGGGAAGCAATCAGCCCCAGCATTTT
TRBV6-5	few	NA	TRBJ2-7	CASSYGRVYEQYF	TGTGCCAGCAGTTATGGCAGGGTCTACGAGCAGTACTTC
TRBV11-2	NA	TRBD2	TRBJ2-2	CASSLASGGLGGELFF	TGTGCCAGCAGCTTAGCAAGCGGGGGGTTAGGCGGGGAGCTGTTTTTT
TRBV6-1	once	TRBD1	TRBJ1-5	CASSEGGGLRTGGQGQPQHF	TGTGCCAGCAGTGAAGGTGGAGGCTTAAGGACAGGGGGCCAGGGTCAGCCCCAGCATTTT
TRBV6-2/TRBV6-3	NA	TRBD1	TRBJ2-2	CASSKRLTGANTGELFF	TGTGCCAGCAGCAAACGATTGACAGGGGCCAACACCGGGGAGCTGTTTTTT
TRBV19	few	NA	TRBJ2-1	CASSMGQSYNEQFF	TGTGCCAGTAGTATGGGGCAGAGCTACAATGAGCAGTTCTTC
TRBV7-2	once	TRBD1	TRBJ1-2	CASSPDRDYGYTF	TGTGCCAGCAGCCCGGACAGGGACTATGGCTACACCTTC